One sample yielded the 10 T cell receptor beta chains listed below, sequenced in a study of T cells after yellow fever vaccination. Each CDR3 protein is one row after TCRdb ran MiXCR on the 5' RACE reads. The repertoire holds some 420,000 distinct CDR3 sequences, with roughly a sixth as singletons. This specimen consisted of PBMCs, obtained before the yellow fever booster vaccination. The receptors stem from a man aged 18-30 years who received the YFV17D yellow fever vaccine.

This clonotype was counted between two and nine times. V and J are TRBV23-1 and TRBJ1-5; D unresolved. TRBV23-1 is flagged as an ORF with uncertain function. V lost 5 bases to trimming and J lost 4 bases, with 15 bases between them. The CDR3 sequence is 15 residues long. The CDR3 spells CASSGESRRNQPQHF. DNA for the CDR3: TGCGCCAGCAGTGGAGAGTCTCGCCGGAATCAGCCCCAGCATTTT.

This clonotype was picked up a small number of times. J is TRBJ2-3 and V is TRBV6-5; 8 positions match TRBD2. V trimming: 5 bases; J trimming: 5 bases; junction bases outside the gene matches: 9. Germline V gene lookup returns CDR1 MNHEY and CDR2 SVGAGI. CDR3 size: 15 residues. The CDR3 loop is CASSRDGLAVDTQYF. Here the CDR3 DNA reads TGTGCCAGCAGTCGCGACGGACTAGCCGTAGATACGCAGTATTTT.

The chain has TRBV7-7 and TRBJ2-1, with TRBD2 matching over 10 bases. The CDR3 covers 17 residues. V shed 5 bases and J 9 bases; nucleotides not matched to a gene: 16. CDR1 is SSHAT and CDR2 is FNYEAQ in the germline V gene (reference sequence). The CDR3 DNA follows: TGTGCCAGCAGCCCCATTTCCCTAGCGGGGGTGACGGGTGAGCAGTTCTTC. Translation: CASSPISLAGVTGEQFF.

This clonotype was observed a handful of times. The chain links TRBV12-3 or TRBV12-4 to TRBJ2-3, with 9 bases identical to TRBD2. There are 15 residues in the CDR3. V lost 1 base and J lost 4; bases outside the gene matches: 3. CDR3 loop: CASSLGAGGPDTQYF. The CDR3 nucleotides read TGTGCCAGCAGTTTAGGGGCGGGGGGGCCAGATACGCAGTATTTT.

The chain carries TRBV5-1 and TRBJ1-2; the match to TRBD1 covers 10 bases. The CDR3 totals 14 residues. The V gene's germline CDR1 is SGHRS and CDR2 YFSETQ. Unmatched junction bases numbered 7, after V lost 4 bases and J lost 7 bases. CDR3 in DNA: TGCGCCAGCAGCCAAGACAGGGGGCTTGTTGGCTACACCTTC. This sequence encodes CASSQDRGLVGYTF.

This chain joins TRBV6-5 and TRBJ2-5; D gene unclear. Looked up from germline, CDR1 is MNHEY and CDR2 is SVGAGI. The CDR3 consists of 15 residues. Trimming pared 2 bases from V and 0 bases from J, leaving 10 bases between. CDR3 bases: TGTGCCAGCAGTTACGTCGATGCTAACCAAGAGACCCAGTACTTC. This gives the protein CASSYVDANQETQYF.

The CDR3 bases are TGTGCCAGCAGCTTGGCCGGGACAGCCGCCTACGAGCAGTACGTC. This sequence encodes CASSLAGTAAYEQYV. The chain uses TRBV5-5 and TRBJ2-7; TRBD1 aligns across 7 bases. The germline V gene has CDR1 SGHKS and CDR2 YYEKEE (reference sequence). V lost 0 bases to trimming and J lost 2 bases; unmatched junction nucleotides: 5. This CDR3 has 15 amino acids.

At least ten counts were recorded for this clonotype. The CDR3 loop reads CSAAGGLAKNIQYF. The CDR3 DNA reads TGCAGCGCTGCTGGGGGGCTAGCCAAAAACATTCAGTACTTC. This chain connects TRBV29-1 to TRBJ2-4; either TRBD1 or TRBD2 may supply D (6 bases each). In germline, CDR1 is SQVTM, CDR2 ANQGSEA. Deletions cut 7 bases from V and 0 bases from J, with 13 bases between. The CDR3 covers 14 residues.

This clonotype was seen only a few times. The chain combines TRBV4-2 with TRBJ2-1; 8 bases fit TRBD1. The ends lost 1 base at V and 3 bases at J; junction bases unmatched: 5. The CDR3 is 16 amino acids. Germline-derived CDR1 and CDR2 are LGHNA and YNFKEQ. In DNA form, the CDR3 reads TGTGCCAGCAGCCAAGTTGCAGGGGGCTTCTACAATGAGCAGTTCTTC. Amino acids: CASSQVAGGFYNEQFF.

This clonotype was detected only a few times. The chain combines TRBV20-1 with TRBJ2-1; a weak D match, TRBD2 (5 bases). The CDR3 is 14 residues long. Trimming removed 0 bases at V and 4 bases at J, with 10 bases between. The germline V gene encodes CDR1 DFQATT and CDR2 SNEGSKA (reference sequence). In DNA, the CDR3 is TGCAGTGCTAGAGATGACGGGGAATACAATGAGCAGTTCTTC. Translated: CSARDDGEYNEQFF.